The rows below give T cell receptor beta chains drawn from one sample of a study of T cell therapy after organ transplantation. Some clones are missing from TCRdb's copy, which holds only in-frame ones; the method was immunoSEQ multiplex PCR. The sample holds approximately 20,000 clones, 81% seen once. Their antigen targets remain unknown. The sample here was CD8+ T cells from blood, taken after autologous CMV-specific T cell therapy. The receptors come from a human patient who had received a solid organ transplant and had CMV disease. A share of the T cells may be of graft donor origin. Each CDR3 is given with its conserved first and last residue. Each record gives: D gene, clone size, J gene, CDR3 length, V gene, CDR3 DNA, CDR3 protein. A D gene is named only where the DNA matches it firmly. The size entry is marked missing in some rows and otherwise reads once, few, many or a size class.

d_call: .
clone_size: once
j_call: TRBJ1-2
cdr3_length: 16
v_call: TRBV5-8
cdr3_nt: TGTGCCAGCAGCCCTGGTGAGGGGCTAGCTAACTATGGCTACACCTTC
cdr3_aa: CASSPGEGLANYGYTF

d_call: TRBD1
clone_size: .
j_call: TRBJ2-7
cdr3_length: 14
v_call: TRBV5-5
cdr3_nt: TGTGCCAGCAGCCTAGGACAGGGGGCGGACGAGCAGTACTTC
cdr3_aa: CASSLGQGADEQYF

d_call: TRBD1
clone_size: .
j_call: TRBJ2-7
cdr3_length: 14
v_call: TRBV6-1
cdr3_nt: TGTGCCAGCAGTGATTGGACAGGGGTTTACGAGCAGTACTTC
cdr3_aa: CASSDWTGVYEQYF

d_call: .
clone_size: .
j_call: TRBJ1-3
cdr3_length: 15
v_call: TRBV10-3
cdr3_nt: TGTGCCATCAGTGAGAAGCCGGACTCTGGAAACACCATATATTTT
cdr3_aa: CAISEKPDSGNTIYF

d_call: .
clone_size: .
j_call: TRBJ2-7
cdr3_length: 14
v_call: TRBV7-6
cdr3_nt: TGTGCCAGCAGCTTAGACGGGGGCTCGAACGAGCAGTACTTC
cdr3_aa: CASSLDGGSNEQYF

d_call: TRBD1
clone_size: .
j_call: TRBJ2-7
cdr3_length: 13
v_call: TRBV6-6
cdr3_nt: TGTGCCAGCAGTCTAGGACAGGGTGACGAGCAGTACTTC
cdr3_aa: CASSLGQGDEQYF

d_call: TRBD1
clone_size: once
j_call: TRBJ1-5
cdr3_length: 16
v_call: TRBV5-5
cdr3_nt: TGTGCCAGCAGCTGGGGGACAGGGTTTCTCAATCAGCCCCAGCATTTT
cdr3_aa: CASSWGTGFLNQPQHF

d_call: .
clone_size: few
j_call: TRBJ1-6
cdr3_length: 13
v_call: TRBV6-5
cdr3_nt: TGTGCCAGCAGTTACGTCATTAATTCACCCCTCCACTTT
cdr3_aa: CASSYVINSPLHF

d_call: .
clone_size: .
j_call: TRBJ2-1
cdr3_length: 13
v_call: TRBV2
cdr3_nt: TGTGCCAGCAGAAAACTAGTTTACAATGAGCAGTTCTTC
cdr3_aa: CASRKLVYNEQFF

d_call: .
clone_size: few
j_call: TRBJ2-1
cdr3_length: 14
v_call: TRBV15
cdr3_nt: TGTGCCACCAGTCACAAATTCTCAAACAATGAGCAGTTCTTC
cdr3_aa: CATSHKFSNNEQFF

d_call: TRBD1
clone_size: .
j_call: TRBJ1-2
cdr3_length: 14
v_call: TRBV6-5
cdr3_nt: TGTGCCAGCAGTTGGACAGGGGGGGACTATGGCTACACCTTC
cdr3_aa: CASSWTGGDYGYTF

d_call: .
clone_size: .
j_call: TRBJ2-5
cdr3_length: 12
v_call: TRBV14
cdr3_nt: TGTGCCAGCAGCCCCCAGGTGGGGACCCAGTACTTC
cdr3_aa: CASSPQVGTQYF

d_call: .
clone_size: .
j_call: TRBJ2-1
cdr3_length: 14
v_call: TRBV6-4
cdr3_nt: TGTGCCAGCAGTGACCATGCAGACTACAATGAGCAGTTCTTC
cdr3_aa: CASSDHADYNEQFF

d_call: .
clone_size: .
j_call: TRBJ1-2
cdr3_length: 15
v_call: TRBV6-5
cdr3_nt: TGTGCCGGCAGTAAAACAGGGCTAGCTAACTATGGCTACACCTTC
cdr3_aa: CAGSKTGLANYGYTF

d_call: TRBD2
clone_size: .
j_call: TRBJ2-5
cdr3_length: 15
v_call: TRBV6-5
cdr3_nt: TGTGCCAGCAGCCGCGGGAGCGGGAGTTCGGAGACCCAGTACTTC
cdr3_aa: CASSRGSGSSETQYF

d_call: TRBD2
clone_size: .
j_call: TRBJ2-1
cdr3_length: 13
v_call: TRBV29-1
cdr3_nt: TGCAGCGTTGAGCGGGAGCCTTACAATGAGCAGTTCTTC
cdr3_aa: CSVEREPYNEQFF